This TCR beta chain is drawn from a study of breast tumors, draining lymph nodes, adjacent tissues. Samples came from axillary lymph nodes draining the breast cancer. Per germline, CDR1 SEHNR and CDR2 FQNEAQ (reference sequence). CDR3 length equals 15 residues. This clonotype was recorded only once. Its matching antigen is unknown. A read error may produce the germline difference seen at one junction end. General observations from the study: Findings are consistent with lymph node origin and intratumoral expansion of most tumor T cells. Compared with basal-like, luminal-like tumors shared significantly more repertoire with nontumor tissue. Tumor T cell lymph node origin was a supported hypothesis, not proven. Compared with lymph nodes, tumors were less diverse; compared with nontumor tissue, more.

TCRdb called the multiplex PCR reads again in MiXCR, with one record for every CDR3 protein. The top ten clones hold 1.3% to 1.5% of a sample with 200,000 to 250,000 distinct CDR3 sequences, roughly 32% of them seen once. The clonotype originates from a female donor with breast cancer. Some clones in this sample may be carry-over from other donors' samples. The J gene is TRBJ1-4, the V gene TRBV7-9; a weak D match, TRBD1 (5 bases). Sequencing input: axillary lymph node tissue. For the CDR3, the DNA is TGTGCCAGCAGCCCCCGGGCCCAGGCGGGGGAAAAACCGCTTTTT. It is translated as CASSPRAQAGEKPLF.